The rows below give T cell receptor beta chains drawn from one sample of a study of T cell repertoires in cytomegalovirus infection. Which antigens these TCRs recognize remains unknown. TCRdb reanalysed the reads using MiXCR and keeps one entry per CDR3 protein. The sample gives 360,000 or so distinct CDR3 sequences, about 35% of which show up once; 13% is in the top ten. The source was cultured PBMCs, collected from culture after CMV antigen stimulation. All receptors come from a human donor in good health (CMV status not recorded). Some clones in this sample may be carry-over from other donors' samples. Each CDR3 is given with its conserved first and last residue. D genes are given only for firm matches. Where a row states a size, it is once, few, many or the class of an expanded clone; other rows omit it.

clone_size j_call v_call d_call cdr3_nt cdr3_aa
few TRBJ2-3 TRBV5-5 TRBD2 TGTGCCAGCAGCCCGAGGACCGGGAGGAGCACAGATACGCAGTATTTT CASSPRTGRSTDTQYF
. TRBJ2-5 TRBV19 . TGTGCCAGTAGTAAGGTGGGAGTGGAGACCCAGTACTTC CASSKVGVETQYF
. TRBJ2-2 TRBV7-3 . TGTGCCAGCAGCTTACTCCGGGCGAACACCGGGGAGCTGTTTTTT CASSLLRANTGELFF
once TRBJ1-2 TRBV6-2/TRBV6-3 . TGTGCCAGCAGTAGCGGGCTAGGAAATGGCTACACCTTC CASSSGLGNGYTF
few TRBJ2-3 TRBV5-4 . TGTGCCAGCAGCCACGAGCAAGAGCAATCAGATACGCAGTATTTT CASSHEQEQSDTQYF
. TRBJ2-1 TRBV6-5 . TGTGCCAGCAGTTCCGGGCCGAATGAGCAGTTCTTC CASSSGPNEQFF
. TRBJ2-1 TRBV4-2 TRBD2 TGTGCCAGCAGCCCCGTGGTAGCGGGAGCCGTTGAGCAGTTCTTC CASSPVVAGAVEQFF
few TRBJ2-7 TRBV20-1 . TGCAGTGCTAGATCGGCGGGTGGGGTAGGAGAGCAGTACTTC CSARSAGGVGEQYF
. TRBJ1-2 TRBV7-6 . TGTGCCAGCAGCTTAAACACGCTGGGGTATGGCTACACCTTC CASSLNTLGYGYTF
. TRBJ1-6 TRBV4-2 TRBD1 TGTGCCAGCAGCCAAGACCGGAACAGGGGTGAGCCAAGCTCCTATAATTCACCCCTCCACTTT CASSQDRNRGEPSSYNSPLHF
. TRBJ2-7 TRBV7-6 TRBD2 TGTGCCAGCAGCGACCGTAGCGGGAGGGCCTTTCTTCACTCGGGCGAGCAGTACTTC CASSDRSGRAFLHSGEQYF
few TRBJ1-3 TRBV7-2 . TGTGCCAGCAGCTCCCCGGCCCTAGGAAACACCATATATTTT CASSSPALGNTIYF
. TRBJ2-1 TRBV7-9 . TGTGCCAGCAGCTTTCAGGGGTTGTCCTACAATGAGCAGTTCTTC CASSFQGLSYNEQFF
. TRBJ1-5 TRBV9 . TGTGCCAGCAGCGTAGAAGGGAGCCACAATCAGCCCCAGCATTTT CASSVEGSHNQPQHF